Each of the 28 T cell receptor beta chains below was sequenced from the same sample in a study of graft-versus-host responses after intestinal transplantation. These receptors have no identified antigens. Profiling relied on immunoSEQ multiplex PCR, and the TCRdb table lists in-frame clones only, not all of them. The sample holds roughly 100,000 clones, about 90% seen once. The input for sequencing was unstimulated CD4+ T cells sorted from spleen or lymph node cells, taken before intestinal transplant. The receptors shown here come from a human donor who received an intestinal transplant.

The CDR3 DNA is TGCGCCAGCAGCCTCCAGGGAGTCGTTAATGAAAAACTGTTTTTT. Amino acid sequence: CASSLQGVVNEKLFF. This chain connects TRBV5-1 to TRBJ1-4, with a possible D match to TRBD1 (5 bases). Germline values: CDR1 SGHRS, CDR2 YFSETQ. This CDR3 has 15 amino acids. The V gene lost 4 bases and the J gene lost 4 bases, with 14 bases spanning the gap. Supplemented by reference TRBV5-1 and TRBJ1-4, the full variable domain reads KAGVTQTPRYLIKTRGQQVTLSCSPISGHRSVSWYQQTPGQGLQFLFEYFSETQRNKGNFPGRFSGRQFSNSRSEMNVSTLELGDSALYLCASSLQGVVNEKLFFGSGTQLSVL.

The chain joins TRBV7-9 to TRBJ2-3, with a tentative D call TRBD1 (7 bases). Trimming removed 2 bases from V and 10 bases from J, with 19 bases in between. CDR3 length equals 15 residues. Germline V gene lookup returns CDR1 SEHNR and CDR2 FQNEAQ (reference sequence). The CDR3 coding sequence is TGTGCCAGCAGCTTACAGGGACCAGGGGGGAGTGCGCAGTATTTT. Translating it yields CASSLQGPGGSAQYF.

The CDR3 DNA sequence: TGTGCCAGCAGAAAACCAACTAATGAAAAACTGTTTTTT. Residues: CASRKPTNEKLFF. V gene TRBV2 combines with J gene TRBJ1-4; no reliable D call. CDR1 and CDR2 (germline): SNHLY, FYNNEI. V lost 6 bases and J lost 0, with 5 bases in between. The CDR3 runs to 13 residues. Variable domain in full (rest from reference TRBV2 and TRBJ1-4): EPEVTQTPSHQVTQMGQEVILRCVPISNHLYFYWYRQILGQKVEFLVSFYNNEISEKSEIFDDQFSVERPDGSNFTLKIRSTKLEDSAMYFCASRKPTNEKLFFGSGTQLSVL.

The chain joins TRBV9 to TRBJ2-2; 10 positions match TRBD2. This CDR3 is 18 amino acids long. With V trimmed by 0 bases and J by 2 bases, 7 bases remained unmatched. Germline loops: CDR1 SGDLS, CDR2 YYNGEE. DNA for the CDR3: TGTGCCAGCAGCGTAGCTGCCACTAGCGGGGCCAACACCGGGGAGCTGTTTTTT. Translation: CASSVAATSGANTGELFF.

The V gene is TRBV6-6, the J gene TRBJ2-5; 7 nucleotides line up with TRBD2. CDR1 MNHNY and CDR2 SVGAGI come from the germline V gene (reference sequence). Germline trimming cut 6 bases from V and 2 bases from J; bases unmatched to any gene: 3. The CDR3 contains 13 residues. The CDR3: CASRGGLQETQYF. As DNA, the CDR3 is TGTGCCAGCAGGGGGGGGTTGCAAGAGACCCAGTACTTC.

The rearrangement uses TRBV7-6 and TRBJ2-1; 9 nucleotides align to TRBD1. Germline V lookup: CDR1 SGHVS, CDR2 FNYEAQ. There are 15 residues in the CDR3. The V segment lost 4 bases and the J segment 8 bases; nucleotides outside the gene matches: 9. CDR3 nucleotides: TGTGCCAGCAGCTCGGGACAGGGTAGAGGGTATGAGCAGTTCTTC. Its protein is CASSSGQGRGYEQFF. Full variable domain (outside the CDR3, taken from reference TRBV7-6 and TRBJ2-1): GAGVSQSPRYKVTKRGQDVALRCDPISGHVSLYWYRQALGQGPEFLTYFNYEAQQDKSGLPNDRFSAERPEGSISTLTIQRTEQRDSAMYRCASSSGQGRGYEQFFGPGTRLTVL.

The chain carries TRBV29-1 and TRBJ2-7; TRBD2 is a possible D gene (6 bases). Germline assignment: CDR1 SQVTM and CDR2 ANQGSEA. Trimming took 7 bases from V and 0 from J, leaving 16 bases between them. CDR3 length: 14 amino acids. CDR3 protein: CSAVPGLNSYEQYF. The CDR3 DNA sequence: TGCAGCGCAGTACCGGGACTCAACTCCTACGAGCAGTACTTC.

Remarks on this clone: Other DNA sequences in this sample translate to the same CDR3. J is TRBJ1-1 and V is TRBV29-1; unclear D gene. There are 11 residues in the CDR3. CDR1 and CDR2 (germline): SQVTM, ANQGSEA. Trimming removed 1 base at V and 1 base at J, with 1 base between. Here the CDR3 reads CSVEGNTEAFF. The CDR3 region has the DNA TGCAGCGTTGAAGGGAACACTGAAGCTTTCTTT.

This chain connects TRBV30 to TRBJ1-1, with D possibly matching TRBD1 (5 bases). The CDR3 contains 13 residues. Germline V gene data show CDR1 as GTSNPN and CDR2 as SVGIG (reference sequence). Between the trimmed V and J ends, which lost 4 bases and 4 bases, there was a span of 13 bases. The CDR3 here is CAWNGGGGTEAFF. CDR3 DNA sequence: TGTGCCTGGAACGGGGGAGGCGGCACTGAAGCTTTCTTT.

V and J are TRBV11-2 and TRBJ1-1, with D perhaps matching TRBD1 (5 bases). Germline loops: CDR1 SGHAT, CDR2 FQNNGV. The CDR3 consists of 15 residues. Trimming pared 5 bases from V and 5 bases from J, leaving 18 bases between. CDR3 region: CASSPRGAPKTEAFF. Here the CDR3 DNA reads TGTGCCAGCAGCCCCCGTGGGGCGCCGAAGACTGAAGCTTTCTTT.

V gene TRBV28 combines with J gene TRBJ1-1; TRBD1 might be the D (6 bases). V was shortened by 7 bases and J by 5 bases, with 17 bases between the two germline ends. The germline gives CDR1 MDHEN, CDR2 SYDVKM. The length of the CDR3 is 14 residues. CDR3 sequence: CASNSGTPRTEAFF. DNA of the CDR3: TGTGCCAGCAACTCCGGGACACCCCGTACTGAAGCTTTCTTT.

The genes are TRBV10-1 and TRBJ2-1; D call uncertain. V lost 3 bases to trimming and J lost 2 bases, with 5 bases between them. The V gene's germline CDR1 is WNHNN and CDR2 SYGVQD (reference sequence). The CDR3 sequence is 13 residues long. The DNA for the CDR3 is TGCGCCAGCAGTGATGGAGCCTACAATGAGCAGTTCTTC. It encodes CASSDGAYNEQFF.

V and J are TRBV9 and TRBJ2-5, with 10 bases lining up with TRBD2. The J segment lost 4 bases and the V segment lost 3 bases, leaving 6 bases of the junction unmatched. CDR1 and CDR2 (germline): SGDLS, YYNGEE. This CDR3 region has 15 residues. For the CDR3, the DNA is TGTGCCAGCAGCGCTAGCGGGGGAAGAGGAGAGACCCAGTACTTC. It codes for CASSASGGRGETQYF.

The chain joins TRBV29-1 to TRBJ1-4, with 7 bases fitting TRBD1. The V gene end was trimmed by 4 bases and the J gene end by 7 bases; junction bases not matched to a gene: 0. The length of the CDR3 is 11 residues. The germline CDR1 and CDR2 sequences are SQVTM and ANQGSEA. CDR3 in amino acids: CSVGDSEKLFF. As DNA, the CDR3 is TGCAGCGTTGGGGACAGTGAAAAACTGTTTTTT.

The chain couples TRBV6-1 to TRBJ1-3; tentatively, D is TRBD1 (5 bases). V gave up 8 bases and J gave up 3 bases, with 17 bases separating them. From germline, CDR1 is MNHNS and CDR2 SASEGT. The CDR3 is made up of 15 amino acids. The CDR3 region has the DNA TGTGCCAGCGCGGATCAGGAAGGGGTTGGAAACACCATATATTTT. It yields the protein CASADQEGVGNTIYF.

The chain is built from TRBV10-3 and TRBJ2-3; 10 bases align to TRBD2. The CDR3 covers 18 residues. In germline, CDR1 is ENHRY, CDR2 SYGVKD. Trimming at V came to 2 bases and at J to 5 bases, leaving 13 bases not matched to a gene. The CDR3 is CAISEVTSGTYRGDTQYF. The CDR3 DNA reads TGTGCCATCAGTGAGGTTACTAGCGGGACCTACCGAGGAGATACGCAGTATTTT.

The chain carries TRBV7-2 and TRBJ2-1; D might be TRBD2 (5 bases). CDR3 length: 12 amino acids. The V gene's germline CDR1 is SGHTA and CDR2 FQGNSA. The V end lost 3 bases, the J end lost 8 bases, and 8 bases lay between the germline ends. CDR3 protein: CASSFSVYEQFF. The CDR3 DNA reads TGTGCCAGCAGCTTTAGCGTATATGAGCAGTTCTTC.

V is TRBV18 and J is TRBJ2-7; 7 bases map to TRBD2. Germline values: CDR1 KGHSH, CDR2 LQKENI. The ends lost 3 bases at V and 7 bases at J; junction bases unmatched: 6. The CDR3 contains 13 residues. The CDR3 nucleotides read TGTGCCAGCTCACCGAGGGAGGGCGAAGAGCAGTACTTC. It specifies CASSPREGEEQYF.

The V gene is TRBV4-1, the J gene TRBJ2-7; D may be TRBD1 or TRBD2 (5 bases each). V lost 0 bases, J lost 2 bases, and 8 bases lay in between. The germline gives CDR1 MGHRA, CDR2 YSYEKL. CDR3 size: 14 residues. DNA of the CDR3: TGCGCCAGCAGCCAAGACCTGGGGGCCTACGAGCAGTACTTC. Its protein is CASSQDLGAYEQYF.

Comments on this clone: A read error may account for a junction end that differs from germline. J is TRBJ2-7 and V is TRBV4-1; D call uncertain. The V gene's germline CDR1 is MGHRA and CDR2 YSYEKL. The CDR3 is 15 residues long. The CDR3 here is CASSQDRSGYYEQYF. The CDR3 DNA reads TGTGCCAGCAGCCAAGATCGTAGTGGGTACTACGAGCAGTACTTC.

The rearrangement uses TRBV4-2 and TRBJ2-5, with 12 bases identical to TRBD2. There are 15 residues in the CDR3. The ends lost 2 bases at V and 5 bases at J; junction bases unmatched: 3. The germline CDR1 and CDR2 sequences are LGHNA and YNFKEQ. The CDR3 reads CASSQLGLAGETQYF. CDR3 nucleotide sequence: TGTGCCAGCAGCCAACTGGGACTAGCGGGTGAGACCCAGTACTTC.

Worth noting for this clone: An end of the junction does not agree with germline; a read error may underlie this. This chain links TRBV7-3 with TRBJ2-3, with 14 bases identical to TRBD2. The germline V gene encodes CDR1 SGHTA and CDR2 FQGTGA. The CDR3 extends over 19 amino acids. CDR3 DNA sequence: TGTGCCAGCAGCCTAACGGGAGGGACTAGCGGGAGTATATCAGATACGCAGTATTTT. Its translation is CASSLTGGTSGSISDTQYF.

The CDR3 reads CASSLPTGGRTDTQYF. CDR3 sequence (DNA): TGTGCCAGCAGCTTGCCCACCGGGGGGCGTACAGATACGCAGTATTTT. The chain employs TRBV5-4 and TRBJ2-3; weak D call: TRBD2 (7 bases). Germline V gene data show CDR1 as SGHNT and CDR2 as YYREEE (reference sequence). V lost 1 base, J lost 3 bases, and 15 bases lay in between. This CDR3 region has 16 residues.

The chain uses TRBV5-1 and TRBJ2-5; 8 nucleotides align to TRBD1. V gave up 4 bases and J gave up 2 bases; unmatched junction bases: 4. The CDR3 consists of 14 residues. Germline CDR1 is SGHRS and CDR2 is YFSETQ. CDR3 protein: CASSPGTGQETQYF. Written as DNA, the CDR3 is TGCGCCAGCAGCCCAGGGACAGGACAAGAGACCCAGTACTTC. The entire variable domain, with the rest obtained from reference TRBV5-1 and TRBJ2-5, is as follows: KAGVTQTPRYLIKTRGQQVTLSCSPISGHRSVSWYQQTPGQGLQFLFEYFSETQRNKGNFPGRFSGRQFSNSRSEMNVSTLELGDSALYLCASSPGTGQETQYFGPGTRLLVL.

CDR3 DNA: TGCGCCAGCAGCTTCGGGTGGGCAGATACGCAGTATTTT. Translating gives CASSFGWADTQYF. V is TRBV5-1 and J is TRBJ2-3; unclear D gene. There are 13 residues in the CDR3. Trimming left V 2 bases short and J 4 bases short, with 8 bases between. Per the germline V gene, CDR1 is SGHRS and CDR2 is YFSETQ.

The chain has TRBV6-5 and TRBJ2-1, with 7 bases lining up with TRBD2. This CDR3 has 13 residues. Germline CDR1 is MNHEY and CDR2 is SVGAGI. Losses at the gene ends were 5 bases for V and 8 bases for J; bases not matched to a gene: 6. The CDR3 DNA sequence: TGTGCCAGCAGTCGCGGGAGTAACTATGAGCAGTTCTTC. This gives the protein CASSRGSNYEQFF.

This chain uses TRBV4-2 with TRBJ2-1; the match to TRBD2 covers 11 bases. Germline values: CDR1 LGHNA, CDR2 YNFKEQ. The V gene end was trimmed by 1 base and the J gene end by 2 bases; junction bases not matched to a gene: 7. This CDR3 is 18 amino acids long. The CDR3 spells CASSQAGHSGRAYNEQFF. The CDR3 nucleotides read TGTGCCAGCAGCCAAGCTGGGCATAGCGGGAGGGCCTACAATGAGCAGTTCTTC.

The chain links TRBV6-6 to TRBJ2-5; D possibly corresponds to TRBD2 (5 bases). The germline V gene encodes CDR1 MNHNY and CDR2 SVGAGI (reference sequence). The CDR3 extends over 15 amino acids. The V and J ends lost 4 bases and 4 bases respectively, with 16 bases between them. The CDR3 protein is CASSSLRGLGETQYF. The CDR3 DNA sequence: TGTGCCAGCAGTTCCCTTAGAGGGTTGGGAGAGACCCAGTACTTC.